In this sample, the clone carrying this T cell receptor beta chain turned up many times. In germline, CDR1 is ENHRY, CDR2 SYGVKD. The CDR3 length is 15 residues. V dropped 4 bases and J dropped 2 bases, with 9 bases sitting between them. Using its own MiXCR run on the 5' RACE reads, TCRdb lists one record per CDR3 protein. The sample lists 250,000 to 350,000 distinct CDR3 sequences, about 19% occurring once. The source of the sample is a study of CD8 T cells in ankylosing spondylitis. Material for sequencing was blood, either unsorted or a sorted T cell fraction (not recorded which). The clonotype originates from a male donor with ankylosing spondylitis or in good health (not recorded which). The chain employs TRBV10-3 and TRBJ2-6; weak D call: TRBD1 (6 bases). The CDR3 bases are TGTGCCATCAGTGCTTCAGGGGCTGGGGCCAACGTCCTGACTTTC. As protein: CAISASGAGANVLTF.